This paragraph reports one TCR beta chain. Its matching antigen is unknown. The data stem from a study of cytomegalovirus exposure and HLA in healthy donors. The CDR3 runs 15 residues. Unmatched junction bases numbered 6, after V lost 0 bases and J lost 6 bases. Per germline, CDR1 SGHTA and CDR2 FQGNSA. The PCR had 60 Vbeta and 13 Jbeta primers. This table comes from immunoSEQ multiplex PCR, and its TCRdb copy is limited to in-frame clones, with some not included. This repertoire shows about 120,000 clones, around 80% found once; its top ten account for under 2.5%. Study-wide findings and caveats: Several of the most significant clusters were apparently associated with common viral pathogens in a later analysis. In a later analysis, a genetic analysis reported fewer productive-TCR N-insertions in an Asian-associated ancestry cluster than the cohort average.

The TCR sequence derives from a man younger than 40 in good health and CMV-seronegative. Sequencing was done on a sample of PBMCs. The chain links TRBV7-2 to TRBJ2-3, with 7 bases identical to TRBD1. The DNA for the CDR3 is TGTGCCAGCAGCTTAGCGACGGGACAGTGGGATACGCAGTATTTT. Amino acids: CASSLATGQWDTQYF.